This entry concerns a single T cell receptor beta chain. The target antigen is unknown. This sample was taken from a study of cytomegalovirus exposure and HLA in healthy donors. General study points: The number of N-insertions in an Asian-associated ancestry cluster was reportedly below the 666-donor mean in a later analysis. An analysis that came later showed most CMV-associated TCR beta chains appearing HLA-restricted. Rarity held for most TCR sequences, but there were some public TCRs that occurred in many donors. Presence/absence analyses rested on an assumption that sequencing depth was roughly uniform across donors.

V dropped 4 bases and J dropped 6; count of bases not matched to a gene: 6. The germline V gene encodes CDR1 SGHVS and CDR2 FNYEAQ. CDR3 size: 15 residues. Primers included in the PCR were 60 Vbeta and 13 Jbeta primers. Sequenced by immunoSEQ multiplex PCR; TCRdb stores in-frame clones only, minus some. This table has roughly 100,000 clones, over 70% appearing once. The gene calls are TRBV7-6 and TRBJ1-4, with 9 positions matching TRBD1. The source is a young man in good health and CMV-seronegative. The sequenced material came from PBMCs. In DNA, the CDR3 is TGTGCCAGCAGCTCCCCGGGACAGGGATATGAAAAACTGTTTTTT. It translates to CASSSPGQGYEKLFF.